Below are 7 T cell receptor beta chains sequenced from a single sample in a study of blood T cell repertoires in COVID-19. Assay used: immunoSEQ multiplex PCR; TCRdb lists only in-frame clones, some missing. The sample lists 200,000 or so clones, roughly four fifths occurring once. The sequenced sample consisted of peripheral blood. The receptors here all came from a woman of 80 years or more with COVID-19, enrolled during active disease.

This clone was seen a single time. The chain has TRBV2 and TRBJ1-1, with no clear D. CDR3 length: 13 amino acids. Germline loops: CDR1 SNHLY, CDR2 FYNNEI. Trimming removed 5 bases from V and 1 base from J, with 8 bases in between. The CDR3 loop is CASSPTANTEAFF. In DNA form, the CDR3 reads TGTGCCAGCAGTCCGACTGCGAACACTGAAGCTTTCTTT.

The V call is TRBV4-1, the J call TRBJ2-1; TRBD2 matches at 8 bases. The length of the CDR3 is 16 residues. The V gene's germline CDR1 is MGHRA and CDR2 YSYEKL. Trimming removed 3 bases from V and 4 bases from J; junction bases left unmatched: 8. CDR3 nucleotide sequence: TGCGCCAGCAGCCAGCGGGGGGACCCTTTGTACAATGAGCAGTTCTTC. The encoded protein is CASSQRGDPLYNEQFF.

The chain combines TRBV5-4 with TRBJ2-1, with TRBD2 as a possible D gene (5 bases). V was pared by 4 bases and J by 7 bases, with 9 bases between. CDR3 length: 12 amino acids. Looked up from germline, CDR1 is SGHNT and CDR2 is YYREEE (reference sequence). CDR3 residues: CASSLTGNEQFF. CDR3 bases: TGTGCCAGCAGCCTAACGGGGAATGAGCAGTTCTTC.

This clone was picked up a small number of times. This chain connects TRBV10-3 to TRBJ1-2, with D unclear. V was cut by 3 bases and J by 3 bases, with 11 bases left in between. The CDR3 is 14 amino acids. Germline lookup yields CDR1 ENHRY and CDR2 SYGVKD. The CDR3 reads CAISEAIAYYGYTF. The DNA for the CDR3 is TGTGCCATCAGTGAAGCTATCGCCTACTATGGCTACACCTTC.

This rearrangement joins TRBV21-1 to TRBJ1-4; the table calls TRBD1, which could not be checked here. TRBV21-1 is a pseudogene. The CDR3 loop spans 15 amino acids. Written as DNA, the CDR3 is TGTGCCAGCAGCAGCCCGGGACAGGCCAGTGAAAAACTGTTTTTT. It specifies CASSSPGQASEKLFF.

CDR3 in amino acids: CASSQSSSGNTIYF. CDR3 nucleotide sequence: TGCGCCAGCAGCCAAAGTTCGTCGGGGAACACCATATATTTT. The chain couples TRBV4-3 to TRBJ1-3, with D uncertain. Germline CDR1 LGHNA, CDR2 YSLEER. CDR3 length: 14 amino acids. V was shortened by 2 bases and J by 7 bases, with 12 bases between the two germline ends.

This chain uses TRBV9 with TRBJ2-7, with D tentatively TRBD2 (7 bases). V gave up 2 bases and J gave up 1 base, with 13 bases separating them. Looked up from germline, CDR1 is SGDLS and CDR2 is YYNGEE. The length of the CDR3 is 15 residues. DNA for the CDR3: TGTGCCAGCAGCGTCGCCGGGGGGCATTCCTACGAGCAGTACTTC. Its protein is CASSVAGGHSYEQYF.